This T cell receptor (beta chain) was obtained from a study of response to subunit inactivated influenza vaccine. TCRdb redid the calling of the RT-PCR reads with MiXCR, one entry per CDR3 protein. The sample lists 200,000 to 250,000 distinct CDR3 sequences, more than 10% seen once, with about 8% in the top ten. Regarding the study as a whole: Each seasonal flu vaccination may recruit only limited new T cells, authors suggested.

CDR1 is SNHLY and CDR2 is FYNNEI in the germline V gene. Trimming left V 5 bases short and J 5 bases short, with 16 bases between. The CDR3 contains 15 residues. To note about this clonotype: As yet, its antigen is unknown.

This TCR derives from a man aged 45-65 years who received an inactivated influenza vaccine. The chain employs TRBV2 and TRBJ2-1, with D hard to call. Sequences were derived from non-naive T cells sorted from PBMCs, sampled 14 to 15 days before vaccination. The CDR3 DNA reads TGTGCCAGCAGTACGACCTTTGAGGTACACAATGAGCAGTTCTTC. Translating gives CASSTTFEVHNEQFF.